This TCR beta chain was recorded in a study of shared clonotypes between healthy human individuals. Germline CDR1 is SEHNR and CDR2 is FQNEAQ (reference sequence). The CDR3 runs to 16 residues. Deletions cut 5 bases from V and 1 base from J, with 18 bases between. Notes on the study in general: Clonotype sharing across several donors was observed for 5% to 6.5% of naive CD4 clonotypes. Sequencing depth was expected to affect clonotype sharing among donors.

Produced via immunoSEQ multiplex PCR; TCRdb's table is partial and in-frame only. The data show approximately 840,000 clones, approximately 96% seen once. About this clone itself: Its cognate antigen is unknown.

CD45RO-negative, CCR7-selected cells formed the naive CD8 fraction, which excluded terminally differentiated effector memory CD45RA+ cells. The V gene is TRBV7-9, the J gene TRBJ2-7, with D possibly TRBD2 on 6 matching bases. Input material: naive CD8+ T cells sorted from blood. This sequence originates from a man aged 25-40 years in good health. The DNA of the CDR3 is TGTGCCAGCAGCCATGAGCCCGGGAGCCGTTCCTACGAGCAGTACTTC. This encodes CASSHEPGSRSYEQYF.